This T cell receptor beta chain was identified in a study of lymphopenia after photon versus proton radiotherapy (dated 2019 in TCRdb). Turning to the overall study: In patients with gastrointestinal tumors who developed high-grade lymphopenia, the study compared the immunological effects of photon radiation therapy with those of proton radiation therapy. A cohort of some 19 patients with gastrointestinal tumors who received either photon or proton therapy and subsequently developed lymphopenia was included. The goal of the study was to characterize the differences between the two radiation modalities in how they affect the immune system. The paper's findings and limits, for the study overall: Across the cohort, a larger post-nadir drop in TCR diversity was inversely correlated with overall survival time among patients who died. The survival association was assessed only in patients who died, and the authors presented better survival with proton therapy as a possibility rather than a demonstrated result. After the lymphocyte count nadir, repertoires from photon-treated patients showed oligoclonal expansion, particularly of CD8+ Temra cells, and this expansion drove the decline in diversity. During treatment, patients who received photon therapy lost naive T cells and TCR diversity and gained effector/memory populations, whereas patients who received proton therapy remained relatively stable.

The library was built by means of the immunoSEQ multiplex PCR assay. Deep sequencing of rearranged TCR beta loci, alongside multiparametric flow cytometry, was used to profile T cell repertoires. What TCRdb holds here is the immuneACCESS table cut down to in-frame rearrangements. Part of the clones is not present; checked against another copy, under half of the missing clones reflect an unresolved V gene, and the others are unexplained. In this sample the table shows more than 60,000 clones, around 88% of which occur a single time. Roughly 2.1% of the sample is taken by the ten largest. The CDR3, from cysteine to phenylalanine, totals 17 residues. Just the 51-base CDR3 DNA is kept, in frame starting at base 1. The trim is 6 bases for V and 0 bases for J, with a gap of 20 bases between the germline ends. CDR1 and CDR2 were assigned from the germline V gene (reference sequence) as MNHEY and SMNVEV.

A note on this clone: Its antigen specificity is not known. No quality values exist for individual bases; no much larger clone is one base distant.

The chain joins TRBV27 to TRBJ1-1; the D gene is perhaps TRBD1, from 5 matching bases. Material: peripheral blood, obtained from a patient treated with photon-based radiotherapy. This receptor was taken from a man aged 40-55 years with gastric cancer. The CDR3 region: CASREYWGVTMNTEAFF. The nucleotide sequence is given as TGTGCCAGCAGGGAGTATTGGGGGGTTACAATGAACACTGAAGCTTTCTTT.